The source of this TCR beta chain is a study of T-cell reconstitution after alpha-beta-depleted transplantation in children. The table lists this clonotype with a few counts. Preparation of the TCRbeta library was carried out with unique molecular identifiers. In TCRdb, the PCR reads were re-called with MiXCR into one record per CDR3 protein. The sample holds around 500,000 distinct CDR3 sequences, approximately 12% seen once. The CDR3 has 17 residues. The germline V gene encodes CDR1 SGHRS and CDR2 YFSETQ. J was trimmed by 6 bases and V by 2 bases; bases with no gene match: 15. This TCR derives from a human donor who donated a stem cell graft to a child with combined immunodeficiency. Sequencing was performed on PBMCs from the stem cell graft donor, taken from the stem cell graft. This chain joins TRBV5-1 and TRBJ2-7, with TRBD1 matching over 9 bases. The CDR3, as DNA: TGCGCCAGCAGCTTCGGGACAGGGACTATCGTTCCGTTCGAGCAGTACTTC. This gives the protein CASSFGTGTIVPFEQYF.